This TCR beta chain is drawn from a study of blood T cell repertoires in COVID-19. Across the study: Spain, Italy and the United States supplied samples that represented acute and convalescent COVID-19.

The CDR3 totals 17 residues. The germline V and J ends were trimmed by 2 bases and 1 base, with 17 bases remaining between them. The germline V gene encodes CDR1 SNHLY and CDR2 FYNNEI. Original data processing: Reference gene primers were amplified, and this amplification served to estimate nucleated cell counts. Using immunoSEQ multiplex PCR, the repertoire was profiled, and TCRdb retains in-frame clones only, with some absent. Clone size and V and J calls were adopted from that table, with D and trimming inferred from the DNA. The table records 200,000 to 250,000 clones, about nine tenths of them present only once.

This TCR was sampled from a young woman with acute COVID-19. The specimen sequenced was PBMCs or T cells enriched from blood (not recorded which). The chain has TRBV2 and TRBJ1-2, with D maybe TRBD1 (6 bases). This CDR3 reads CASSEPGVPFINYGYTF. As DNA, the CDR3 is TGTGCCAGCAGTGAACCAGGGGTCCCCTTTATTAACTATGGCTACACCTTC. Complete variable domain (other parts from reference TRBV2 and TRBJ1-2): EPEVTQTPSHQVTQMGQEVILRCVPISNHLYFYWYRQILGQKVEFLVSFYNNEISEKSEIFDDQFSVERPDGSNFTLKIRSTKLEDSAMYFCASSEPGVPFINYGYTFGSGTRLTVV.